One sample yielded the 19 T cell receptor beta chains listed below, sequenced in a study of CD8+ T cells in alopecia areata. In each case, RNA was isolated and then reverse transcribed into cDNA as the sequencing template. Produced via immunoSEQ multiplex PCR; TCRdb's table is partial and in-frame only. Of fewer than 250,000 clones in the sample, approximately 47% were seen once. Treatment reported: oral pan-JAK inhibitor, 5-10 mg twice daily. Sample: CD4+ T cells sorted from blood, taken at approximately week 36, from a patient treated with tofacitinib. The receptor set was obtained from a human donor with alopecia areata.

This clone was counted a few times. The chain links TRBV16 to TRBJ2-6, with D hard to call. The CDR3 length is 16 residues. Germline V gene lookup returns CDR1 KGHSY and CDR2 FQNENV. V was cut by 2 bases and J by 4 bases, with 12 bases left in between. Here the CDR3 DNA reads TGTGCCAGCAGCCAAGCCCGGGCCTCCGGGGCCAACGTCCTGACTTTC. Translated, it gives CASSQARASGANVLTF.

V gene TRBV15 combines with J gene TRBJ2-5; D is perhaps TRBD1 or TRBD2 (5 bases each). Per germline, CDR1 LNHNV and CDR2 YYDKDF (reference sequence). V was cut by 1 base and J by 0 bases, with 12 bases left in between. The CDR3 totals 16 residues. The CDR3 is CATSRAPRDHQETQYF. DNA for the CDR3: TGTGCCACCAGCAGAGCTCCCCGGGACCACCAAGAGACCCAGTACTTC.

The chain has TRBV7-2 and TRBJ2-3, with 10 bases that match TRBD2. The V segment lost 0 bases and the J segment 14 bases; nucleotides outside the gene matches: 5. The germline V gene has CDR1 SGHTA and CDR2 FQGNSA. This CDR3 has 13 amino acids. CDR3 loop: CASSLARRTSGYF. CDR3 nucleotide sequence: TGTGCCAGCAGCTTAGCTAGGAGGACTAGCGGGTATTTT.

J is TRBJ2-3 and V is TRBV7-2; D unclear. V shed 4 bases and J shed 0 bases, with 8 bases lying between them. The CDR3 is 14 residues long. The germline V gene has CDR1 SGHTA and CDR2 FQGNSA. CDR3 in DNA: TGTGCCAGCAGCTACCGTAGGAGCACAGATACGCAGTATTTT. Translation gives CASSYRRSTDTQYF.

This rearrangement joins TRBV9 to TRBJ2-7, with D perhaps TRBD2 (6 bases). The CDR3 sequence is 15 residues long. The germline V and J ends were trimmed by 0 bases and 3 bases, with 13 bases remaining between them. In germline, CDR1 is SGDLS, CDR2 YYNGEE. CDR3 sequence (DNA): TGTGCCAGCAGCGTAGCTGGACTACCCATCTACGAGCAGTACTTC. Protein sequence: CASSVAGLPIYEQYF.

In its sample, this clone was seen a few times. The rearrangement uses TRBV4-1 and TRBJ1-5, with a tentative D call TRBD1 (6 bases). CDR1 is MGHRA and CDR2 is YSYEKL in the germline V gene. The CDR3 has 14 residues. V gave up 3 bases and J gave up 7 bases, with 13 bases separating them. For the CDR3, the DNA is TGCGCCAGCAGCCATCAGGACAGAGGCCAGCCCCAGCATTTT. Encoded protein: CASSHQDRGQPQHF.

This rearrangement joins TRBV5-1 to TRBJ2-1; no definite D call. Germline V gene lookup returns CDR1 SGHRS and CDR2 YFSETQ. The CDR3 is 19 amino acids. Deletions cut 0 bases from V and 10 bases from J, with 29 bases between. The DNA of the CDR3 is TGCGCCAGCAGCTTGGACCCCCTATCAACGCTTCAAAGTTCCCAAGAGCAGTTCTTC. It encodes CASSLDPLSTLQSSQEQFF. The full variable domain, completed using reference TRBV5-1 and TRBJ2-1, is KAGVTQTPRYLIKTRGQQVTLSCSPISGHRSVSWYQQTPGQGLQFLFEYFSETQRNKGNFPGRFSGRQFSNSRSEMNVSTLELGDSALYLCASSLDPLSTLQSSQEQFFGPGTRLTVL.

This clone showed up just once. The genes are TRBV10-3 and TRBJ2-7; 7 positions agree with TRBD1. This CDR3 is built from 16 residues. The germline V gene encodes CDR1 ENHRY and CDR2 SYGVKD. The junction had 8 bases not matched to a gene; V was cut back by 1 base and J by 2 bases. CDR3 region: CAISEWLRDRTYEQYF. CDR3 DNA sequence: TGTGCCATCAGTGAGTGGCTAAGGGACAGAACCTACGAGCAGTACTTC.

The gene calls are TRBV6-1 and TRBJ1-1; maybe TRBD1 (5 bases). Trimming left V 6 bases short and J 1 base short, with 12 bases between. This CDR3 is 14 amino acids long. The germline V gene has CDR1 MNHNS and CDR2 SASEGT. Written as DNA, the CDR3 is TGTGCCAGCAGCAGAACCGGACAGAACACTGAAGCTTTCTTT. Protein: CASSRTGQNTEAFF.

The CDR3 DNA reads as TGTGCCAGCAGCCTCAGCTTCAATCAGCCCCAGCATTTT. The encoded protein is CASSLSFNQPQHF. This chain uses TRBV7-2 with TRBJ1-5; no clear D gene. Deletions cut 5 bases from V and 3 bases from J, with 8 bases between. Germline V lookup: CDR1 SGHTA, CDR2 FQGNSA. The CDR3 consists of 13 residues.

This clone was seen a handful of times. This chain connects TRBV19 to TRBJ2-5, with a weak D call TRBD2 (6 bases). CDR3 length: 14 amino acids. Between the trimmed V and J ends, which lost 3 bases and 5 bases, there was a span of 13 bases. CDR1 is LNHDA, CDR2 SQIVND, per germline (reference sequence). For the CDR3, the DNA is TGTGCCAGTAGTATGCGAGGCGGGAAGGAGACCCAGTACTTC. This sequence encodes CASSMRGGKETQYF.

The chain links TRBV30 to TRBJ1-2; D perhaps matches TRBD1 (6 bases). The CDR3 consists of 14 residues. CDR1 is GTSNPN and CDR2 is SVGIG in the germline V gene (reference sequence). V lost 0 bases and J lost 2, with 10 bases in between. The CDR3 DNA reads TGTGCCTGGAGTGTCCTACAGGGAAACTATGGCTACACCTTC. It codes for CAWSVLQGNYGYTF.

This clone was seen only a few times. The V call is TRBV18, the J call TRBJ1-4; no firm D call. In germline, CDR1 is KGHSH, CDR2 LQKENI. V lost 2 bases and J lost 8, with 3 bases in between. The CDR3 has 11 amino acids. This CDR3 reads CASSPDEKLFF. Written as DNA, the CDR3 is TGTGCCAGCTCACCAGACGAAAAACTGTTTTTT.

The V gene is TRBV30, the J gene TRBJ2-1, with D perhaps given as TRBD1 or TRBD2 (5 bases each). This CDR3 comprises 13 residues. V dropped 3 bases and J dropped 15 bases, with 21 bases sitting between them. Germline values: CDR1 GTSNPN, CDR2 SVGIG (reference sequence). CDR3 amino acids: CAWSAIGAGVRFF. Written as DNA, the CDR3 is TGTGCCTGGAGCGCCATTGGGGCGGGTGTACGGTTCTTC.

This rearrangement joins TRBV29-1 to TRBJ1-1; perhaps TRBD1 as D (6 bases). Trimming shortened V by 8 bases and J by 1 base, and 17 bases separated the two germline ends. This CDR3 spans 14 amino acids. Germline V gene sequence: CDR1 SQVTM, CDR2 ANQGSEA. The CDR3 DNA follows: TGCAGCATAAACAGGGAAGCGGCGAACACTGAAGCTTTCTTT. This gives the protein CSINREAANTEAFF.

The CDR3 loop reads CASSQLAGSADTQYF. CDR3 coding DNA: TGTGCCAGCAGTCAGCTAGCGGGAAGTGCAGATACGCAGTATTTT. V gene TRBV7-3 combines with J gene TRBJ2-3; TRBD2 agrees at 9 bases. From germline, CDR1 is SGHTA and CDR2 FQGTGA. The CDR3 totals 15 residues. The V segment lost 6 bases and the J segment 4 bases; nucleotides outside the gene matches: 8.

This clone was picked up a small number of times. V gene TRBV5-1 combines with J gene TRBJ1-4, with D maybe TRBD1 (5 bases). This CDR3 contains 14 residues. Germline V lookup: CDR1 SGHRS, CDR2 YFSETQ. Between the trimmed V and J ends, which lost 5 bases and 4 bases, there was a span of 12 bases. CDR3 sequence (DNA): TGCGCCAGCAGGGATGAGACAGTTAATGAAAAACTGTTTTTT. This codes for CASRDETVNEKLFF.

This clone was seen just once. This chain connects TRBV30 to TRBJ2-1, with a weak D call TRBD2 (6 bases). The germline gives CDR1 GTSNPN, CDR2 SVGIG (reference sequence). The CDR3 is 13 amino acids. Trimming removed 8 bases at V and 9 bases at J, with 20 bases between. Here the CDR3 DNA reads TGTGCCGGGACTTCGAGGGAGAATAGTGAGCAGTTCTTC. Translation: CAGTSRENSEQFF.

This rearrangement joins TRBV5-1 to TRBJ2-1; perhaps TRBD2 as D (6 bases). The germline gives CDR1 SGHRS, CDR2 YFSETQ. The ends were cut back, 1 base at V and 2 bases at J, with 13 bases in the middle. The CDR3 is 16 residues long. The CDR3 region has the DNA TGCGCCAGCAGCTTGTACGGGGGAACAACCTACAATGAGCAGTTCTTC. Encoded protein: CASSLYGGTTYNEQFF.